This T cell receptor beta chain was found in a study of early T cells in non-severe SARS-CoV-2 infection. V was shortened by 9 bases and J by 5 bases, with 12 bases between the two germline ends. The CDR3 sequence is 12 residues long. Germline V lookup: CDR1 MNHEY, CDR2 SVGEGT. MiXCR, applied by TCRdb to the 5' RACE reads, yields one record per CDR3 protein. The sample lists about 49,000 distinct CDR3 sequences; around 6% were seen once. This receptor was identified in an adult who was a healthcare worker with PCR-confirmed SARS-CoV-2 infection or an uninfected control (not recorded which). The chain has TRBV6-2 or TRBV6-3 and TRBJ2-3; D remains ambiguous. The material sequenced was whole blood, taken at baseline. The CDR3 bases are TGTGCCAGTGGACCTTTTGGAGATACGCAGTATTTT. Encoded protein: CASGPFGDTQYF.